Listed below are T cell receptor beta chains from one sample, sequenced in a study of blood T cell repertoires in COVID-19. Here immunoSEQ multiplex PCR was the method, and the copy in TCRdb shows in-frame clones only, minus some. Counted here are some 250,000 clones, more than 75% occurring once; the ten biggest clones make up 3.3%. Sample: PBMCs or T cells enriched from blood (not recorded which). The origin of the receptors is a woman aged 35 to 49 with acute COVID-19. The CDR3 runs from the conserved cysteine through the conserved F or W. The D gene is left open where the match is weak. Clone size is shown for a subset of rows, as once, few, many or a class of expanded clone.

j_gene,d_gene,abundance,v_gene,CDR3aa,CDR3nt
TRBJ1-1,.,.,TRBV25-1,CASSTQVEGRHAFF,TGTGCCAGCAGTACCCAGGTGGAGGGGAGACACGCTTTCTTT
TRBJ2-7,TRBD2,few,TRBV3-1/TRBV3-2,CASSRGLVNYEQYF,TGTGCCAGCAGCCGGGGACTAGTTAACTACGAGCAGTACTTC
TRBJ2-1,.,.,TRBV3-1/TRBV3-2,CASSQRVAYNEQFF,TGTGCCAGCAGCCAGAGGGTAGCCTACAATGAGCAGTTCTTC
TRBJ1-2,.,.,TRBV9,CASSVQVNYGYTF,TGTGCCAGCAGCGTACAGGTTAACTATGGCTACACCTTC
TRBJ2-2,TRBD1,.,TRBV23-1,CARSSGGGCTSARQFANTGELFF,TGCGCCAGGAGCTCAGGGGGCGGGTGTACTAGTGCACGCCAGTTCGCGAACACCGGGGAGCTGTTTTTT
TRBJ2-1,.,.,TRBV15,CATSSPRAANSYNEQFF,TGTGCCACCAGCAGTCCCAGGGCAGCCAACTCCTACAATGAGCAGTTCTTC
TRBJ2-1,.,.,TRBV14,CASSQGPPPIHEQFF,TGTGCCAGCAGCCAAGGGCCCCCTCCGATCCATGAGCAGTTCTTC
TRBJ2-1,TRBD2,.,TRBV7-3,CASSPRGGRALEQFF,TGTGCCAGCAGCCCAAGGGGAGGGAGGGCGCTCGAGCAGTTCTTC
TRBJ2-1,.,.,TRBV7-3,CASSLAGPSLNEQFF,TGTGCCAGCAGCTTGGCAGGGCCCTCGTTGAATGAGCAGTTCTTC
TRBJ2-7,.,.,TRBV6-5,CASSLGDTYEQYF,TGTGCCAGCAGTCTCGGGGATACCTACGAGCAGTACTTC
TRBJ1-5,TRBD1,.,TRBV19,CASSGTGLNQPQHF,TGTGCCAGTAGCGGGACAGGGCTCAATCAGCCCCAGCATTTT
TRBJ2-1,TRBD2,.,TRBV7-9,CASRKGLAGTNEQFF,TGTGCCAGCAGAAAGGGGCTAGCGGGTACCAATGAGCAGTTCTTC
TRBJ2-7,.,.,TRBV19,CASSDFSRDEQYF,TGTGCCAGTAGTGACTTCTCGAGGGACGAGCAGTACTTC
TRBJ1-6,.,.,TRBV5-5,CASSLVDSYNSPLHF,TGTGCCAGCAGCTTGGTGGACAGCTATAATTCACCCCTCCACTTT
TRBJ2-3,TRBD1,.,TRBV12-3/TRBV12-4,CASISWDRFTQYF,TGTGCCAGCATCTCCTGGGACAGGTTTACGCAGTATTTT
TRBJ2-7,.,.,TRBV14,CASSPKTGLVEQYF,TGTGCCAGCAGCCCGAAGACAGGACTGGTGGAGCAGTACTTC
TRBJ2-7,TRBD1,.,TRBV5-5,CASPSGGNYYEQYF,TGTGCCAGCCCCTCAGGGGGCAATTACTACGAGCAGTACTTC
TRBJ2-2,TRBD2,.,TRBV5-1,CASSSLTSGRDTGELFF,TGCGCCAGCAGCTCTCTTACTAGCGGGAGAGACACCGGGGAGCTGTTTTTT
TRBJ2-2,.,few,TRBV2,CASSEVSGLGELFF,TGTGCCAGCAGTGAAGTGTCAGGGCTCGGGGAGCTGTTTTTT
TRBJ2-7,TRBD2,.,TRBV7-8,CASSLVPTSGSIYEQYF,TGTGCCAGCAGCTTAGTCCCCACTAGCGGGAGTATCTACGAGCAGTACTTC
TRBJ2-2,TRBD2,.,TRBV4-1,CASSQVFSGSDTGELFF,TGCGCCAGCAGCCAAGTTTTTAGCGGGAGCGATACCGGGGAGCTGTTTTTT
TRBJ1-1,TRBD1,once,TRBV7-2,CASSFGTANTEAFF,TGTGCCAGCAGCTTCGGGACAGCGAACACTGAAGCTTTCTTT
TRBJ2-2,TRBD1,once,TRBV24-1,CATSDLTGAGELFF,TGTGCCACCAGTGATTTGACAGGGGCCGGGGAGCTGTTTTTT
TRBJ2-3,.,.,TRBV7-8,CASSPQAGDTQYF,TGTGCCAGCAGCCCCCAAGCGGGAGATACGCAGTATTTT
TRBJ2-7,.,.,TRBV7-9,CASRTSGQDEQYF,TGTGCCAGCAGAACCAGCGGCCAGGACGAGCAGTACTTC